This TCR beta chain was retrieved from a study of blood T cell repertoires in COVID-19. Study-level background: There were acute and convalescent COVID-19 samples, and they came from the United States, Italy and Spain. T cells, B-cell-depleted T cells, or PBMCs supplied cDNA or gDNA.

In the authors' methods: Reference gene primer amplification yielded estimated nucleated cell counts. Repertoires were generated with immunoSEQ multiplex PCR, while TCRdb's copy carries only in-frame clones and drops some. V and J calls and clone size are given by that table; D and trimming were obtained from the DNA. The sample includes more than 90,000 clones, about 83% of them seen just once. The CDR3 extends over 13 amino acids. The V and J ends lost 7 bases and 4 bases, in that order; junction bases with no gene match: 6. The germline V gene encodes CDR1 SNHLY and CDR2 FYNNEI. The genes are TRBV2 and TRBJ1-1; the match to TRBD1 covers 7 bases. This clonotype was sampled from a man in his 70s with acute or convalescent COVID-19. The specimen was peripheral blood. The CDR3 bases are TGTGCCAGCACCGACAGGGAGAGCACTGAAGCTTTCTTT. As protein: CASTDRESTEAFF. The full variable domain, its missing parts supplied by reference TRBV2 and TRBJ1-1, is EPEVTQTPSHQVTQMGQEVILRCVPISNHLYFYWYRQILGQKVEFLVSFYNNEISEKSEIFDDQFSVERPDGSNFTLKIRSTKLEDSAMYFCASTDRESTEAFFGQGTRLTVV.